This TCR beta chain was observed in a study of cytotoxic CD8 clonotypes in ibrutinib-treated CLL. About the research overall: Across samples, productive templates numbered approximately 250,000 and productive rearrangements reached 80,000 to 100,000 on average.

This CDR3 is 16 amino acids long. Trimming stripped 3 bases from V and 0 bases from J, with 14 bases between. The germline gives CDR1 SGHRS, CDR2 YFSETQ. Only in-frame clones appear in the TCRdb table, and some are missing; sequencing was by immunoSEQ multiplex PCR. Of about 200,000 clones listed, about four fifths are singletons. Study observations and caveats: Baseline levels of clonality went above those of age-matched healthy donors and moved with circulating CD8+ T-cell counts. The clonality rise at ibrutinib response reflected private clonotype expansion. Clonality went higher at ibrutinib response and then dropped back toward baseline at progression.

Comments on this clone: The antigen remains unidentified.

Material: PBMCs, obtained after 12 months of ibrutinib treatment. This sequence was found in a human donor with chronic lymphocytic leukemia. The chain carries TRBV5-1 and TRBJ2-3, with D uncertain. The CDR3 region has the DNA TGCGCCAGCAGCTCAAGGGAATTACTTAGCACAGATACGCAGTATTTT. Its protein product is CASSSRELLSTDTQYF.